Below are 15 T cell receptor beta chains sequenced from a single sample in a study of blood T cell repertoires in COVID-19. The table came from immunoSEQ multiplex PCR; TCRdb's copy has only in-frame clones and leaves some out. The sample yields some 270,000 clones, about nine tenths seen once. The sample consisted of PBMCs or T cells enriched from blood (not recorded which). The receptors shown here come from a woman aged 60 to 75 who had recovered from COVID-19.

This sequence joins TRBV11-2 and TRBJ1-3; D is uncertain. The CDR3 is 15 amino acids. Trimming left V 3 bases short and J 0 bases short, with 9 bases between. Per germline, CDR1 SGHAT and CDR2 FQNNGV. This CDR3 reads CASSFGGSSGNTIYF. DNA of the CDR3: TGTGCCAGCAGCTTTGGCGGATCCTCTGGAAACACCATATATTTT.

This sequence joins TRBV11-3 and TRBJ1-1, with D possibly matching TRBD1 (6 bases). CDR3 length equals 15 residues. V lost 4 bases and J 0 bases, leaving 12 bases between the germline ends. Looked up from germline, CDR1 is SGHNT and CDR2 is YENEEA. The CDR3 spells CASSYTGLLNTEAFF. The CDR3 coding sequence is TGTGCCAGCAGCTACACAGGGCTCCTGAACACTGAAGCTTTCTTT.

V usage is TRBV5-1 and J usage is TRBJ1-2; D call uncertain. The germline gives CDR1 SGHRS, CDR2 YFSETQ. V was cut by 8 bases and J by 7 bases, with 12 bases left in between. The CDR3 length is 11 residues. CDR3 DNA sequence: TGCGCCAGTGGGGAGGGTGCTGGCTACACCTTC. Protein: CASGEGAGYTF.

V gene TRBV21-1 combines with J gene TRBJ2-3; the DNA was not compared with TRBD2, the D call given in the table. TRBV21-1 is labeled a pseudogene. The CDR3 is made up of 16 amino acids. CDR3 residues: CASSPRTSGGEDTQYF. CDR3 bases: TGTGCCAGCAGCCCCCGGACTAGCGGGGGAGAGGATACGCAGTATTTT.

The V call is TRBV13, the J call TRBJ2-7; tentatively, D is TRBD2 (5 bases). With 5 bases removed from V and 6 bases from J, the gap between germline ends came to 17 bases. Germline V CDR1 and CDR2: PRHDT, FYEKMQ (reference sequence). The CDR3 length is 14 residues. The CDR3 nucleotides are TGTGCCAGCAGCCCAAAGGCGGGTGTCCTCGAGCAGTACTTC. Translated, it gives CASSPKAGVLEQYF.

The chain combines TRBV27 with TRBJ1-1; 8 bases agree with TRBD1. This CDR3 spans 19 amino acids. With 0 bases clipped from V and 3 bases from J, the junction kept 15 bases outside the gene matches. Germline values: CDR1 MNHEY, CDR2 SMNVEV (reference sequence). This CDR3 reads CASSLSPPTGDRIDTEAFF. The DNA for the CDR3 is TGTGCCAGCAGTTTATCGCCTCCGACAGGGGATCGAATCGACACTGAAGCTTTCTTT.

In regard to this clone: This specimen includes other DNA sequences encoding the same CDR3. The chain combines TRBV5-1 with TRBJ2-2; 7 positions agree with TRBD2. The CDR3 is 16 residues long. Per the germline V gene, CDR1 is SGHRS and CDR2 is YFSETQ. Trimming cost V 0 bases and J 0 bases; bases outside gene matches: 2. In nucleotides, the CDR3 is TGCGCCAGCAGCTTGGTCGGGGGGACGAACACCGGGGAGCTGTTTTTT. Its protein is CASSLVGGTNTGELFF.

The V call is TRBV11-3, the J call TRBJ2-1; 7 bases are a match to TRBD2. The CDR3 is made up of 12 amino acids. CDR1 is SGHNT and CDR2 is YENEEA in the germline V gene. The ends lost 2 bases at V and 12 bases at J; junction bases unmatched: 4. CDR3 residues: CASSLTSGGQFF. The CDR3 DNA is TGTGCCAGCAGCTTAACCTCGGGGGGGCAGTTCTTC.

V usage is TRBV6-5 and J usage is TRBJ1-6; D not certain. The CDR3 loop spans 14 amino acids. Germline lookup yields CDR1 MNHEY and CDR2 SVGAGI. The V end lost 4 bases, the J end lost 9 bases, and 13 bases lay between the germline ends. In DNA form, the CDR3 reads TGTGCCAGCAGTTCACAACCTCCAGGTTCACCCCTCCACTTT. It is translated as CASSSQPPGSPLHF.

The chain joins TRBV7-6 to TRBJ2-3, with 11 positions matching TRBD2. Trimming removed 3 bases from V and 4 bases from J; junction bases left unmatched: 6. CDR1 SGHVS and CDR2 FNYEAQ come from the germline V gene. The CDR3 is 16 residues long. CDR3 DNA sequence: TGTGCCAGCAGCTTTACTAGCGGGGGAACCCCAGATACGCAGTATTTT. Its translation is CASSFTSGGTPDTQYF. The complete variable domain, with remaining parts taken from reference TRBV7-6 and TRBJ2-3, reads GAGVSQSPRYKVTKRGQDVALRCDPISGHVSLYWYRQALGQGPEFLTYFNYEAQQDKSGLPNDRFSAERPEGSISTLTIQRTEQRDSAMYRCASSFTSGGTPDTQYFGPGTRLTVL.

The chain uses TRBV28 and TRBJ2-1; 11 bases are a match to TRBD2. Germline CDR1 and CDR2: MDHEN and SYDVKM. This CDR3 contains 16 residues. J lost 0 bases, V lost 6 bases, and 4 bases had no gene match. Here the CDR3 DNA reads TGTGCCAGCAGCTGGGGGACTAGCGGCTCCTACAATGAGCAGTTCTTC. Its protein is CASSWGTSGSYNEQFF.

The V gene is TRBV7-3, the J gene TRBJ2-1, with D possibly being TRBD2 (5 bases). Germline CDR1 and CDR2: SGHTA and FQGTGA. The CDR3 covers 15 residues. Trimming took off 3 bases at V and 5 bases at J, with 14 bases between the two ends. The CDR3 DNA reads as TGTGCCAGCAGCTTCTATGGAGGAGGCGACAATGAGCAGTTCTTC. Translating it yields CASSFYGGGDNEQFF.

The chain has TRBV5-1 and TRBJ1-1; D ambiguous. CDR1 and CDR2 from the germline V gene are SGHRS and YFSETQ. V was shortened by 0 bases and J by 0 bases, with 9 bases between the two germline ends. This CDR3 has 15 residues. The CDR3 spells CASSLEPGMNTEAFF. The CDR3 DNA is TGCGCCAGCAGCTTGGAACCGGGGATGAACACTGAAGCTTTCTTT.

This clone was detected once. The chain combines TRBV28 with TRBJ1-1; TRBD1 matches at 11 bases. In germline, CDR1 is MDHEN, CDR2 SYDVKM. The V segment lost 5 bases and the J segment 1 base; nucleotides outside the gene matches: 6. The CDR3 length is 16 residues. The CDR3 is CASSGGQGARNTEAFF. In DNA, the CDR3 is TGTGCCAGCAGTGGAGGACAGGGGGCGCGGAACACTGAAGCTTTCTTT.

This clone has a single count. The genes are TRBV10-3 and TRBJ2-1; 8 nucleotides match TRBD2. The CDR3 contains 12 residues. From germline, CDR1 is ENHRY and CDR2 SYGVKD. With 8 bases clipped from V and 8 bases from J, the junction kept 5 bases outside the gene matches. CDR3: CAIGRGGHEQFF. CDR3 coding DNA: TGTGCCATCGGCCGGGGGGGCCATGAGCAGTTCTTC.